Listed below are T cell receptor beta chains from one sample, sequenced in a study of CD4 and CD8 cells across lung adenocarcinoma regions. TCRdb used MiXCR to reprocess the PCR reads, holding one entry per CDR3 protein. This sample has some 10,000 distinct CDR3 sequences; under 50% occur once, and the top ten carry 30% to 35%. The sequenced sample consisted of CD8+ T cells from the margin of a lung tumor. The receptors were sampled from a male donor with lung adenocarcinoma. The CD4 and CD8 labels of this study may be unreliable. The CDR3 runs from the conserved cysteine through the conserved F or W. Fields, in order: clone size, J gene, D gene, V gene, CDR3 DNA, CDR3 protein. The D gene is left open where the match is weak. For some rows the clone size is stated as once, few or many, or as a class when expanded; others skip it.

- TRBJ2-7 - TRBV6-5 TGTGCCGGGGGTTACCCTAGCGTTGACACAGATACGCAGTACTTC CAGGYPSVDTDTQYF
- TRBJ2-3 TRBD2 TRBV10-2 TGCGCCAGCAGCCGGGGACTAGCGGCGTCGAGCACAGGGACGCAGTATTTT CASSRGLAASSTGTQYF
- TRBJ2-4 - TRBV6-2/TRBV6-3 TGTGCCAGGGGTTTGCGGGCCAAAAACATTCAGTACTTC CARGLRAKNIQYF
- TRBJ2-3 TRBD2 TRBV10-1 TGCGCCAGCAGTGTTAGATCGGGAGGAGCGAGGAATACGCAGTACTTT CASSVRSGGARNTQYF
- TRBJ2-5 TRBD1 TRBV12-3/TRBV12-4 TGTGCCAGCAGTTTTAGAGGGCCCGGGACAGGGATTTGGGAGACCCAGTACTTC CASSFRGPGTGIWETQYF
- TRBJ2-1 TRBD2 TRBV12-3/TRBV12-4 TGTGCCACCGCAGCGGGAGGGGCTGCCTACAATACGCAGTATTTC CATAAGGAAYNTQYF
many TRBJ2-3 TRBD2 TRBV10-1 TGCGCCAGTAGAGCGGGGGCTAGCACAGATACGCAGTATTTT CASRAGASTDTQYF
few TRBJ2-2 - TRBV20-1 TGCAGTGCTAGAGTAACCACCGGGGAGCTGTTTTTT CSARVTTGELFF
few TRBJ2-1 - TRBV11-2 TGTGCCAGCAGGAGGGATCATCCCAATGAGCAGTTCTTC CASRRDHPNEQFF
medium-sized TRBJ2-1 - TRBV6-1 TGTGCCGCAGAGCAGTGGGGGAGCTCCTACAATGAGCAGTTCTTC CAAEQWGSSYNEQFF
- TRBJ2-2 TRBD2 TRBV6-1 TGTGCCAGCAACATAGAGACTAGCGGGAACGAGGAGCAGTTTTTT CASNIETSGNEEQFF
- TRBJ1-1 - TRBV12-3/TRBV12-4 TGTGCCAGCAGTTTATACGGTAACACTGAAGCTTTCTTT CASSLYGNTEAFF
- TRBJ2-4 - TRBV6-1 TGTGCCAGCAGGGACACCGTAGCCAAAAAGACTCAGTACTTC CASRDTVAKKTQYF
many TRBJ2-1 - TRBV7-2 TGTGCCAGCAGCCCCCGCCGGGGTATTTTCCATGAGCAGTTCTTC CASSPRRGIFHEQFF
medium-sized TRBJ1-5 TRBD1 TRBV27 TGTGCCAGCAGTTCCTACCGGACAGGGAACGATCAGCCCCAGCATTTT CASSSYRTGNDQPQHF
- TRBJ2-1 TRBD2 TRBV15 TGTGCCACCAGCAGAGGGGCTAGCGGGGGTTCCTATGAGCAGTTCTTC CATSRGASGGSYEQFF
few TRBJ2-1 - TRBV10-1 TGCGCCAGCAGTGAGTCGACAGCGGAGAACTACAATGAGCAGTTCTTC CASSESTAENYNEQFF
- TRBJ1-1 - TRBV9 TGTGCCAGCAGCGTAGCTACCGGAGAGTTCGGAGCTTTCTTT CASSVATGEFGAFF
once TRBJ1-1 - TRBV6-4 TGTGCCAGCAGTGCGCAGGGCGGGGGGACTGAAGCTTTCTTT CASSAQGGGTEAFF
few TRBJ2-7 TRBD2 TRBV12-3/TRBV12-4 TGTGCCAGCAGTAAGATAGGACTAGCGGGAGTAAGGCAGGTGGGCGAGCAGTACTTC CASSKIGLAGVRQVGEQYF
- TRBJ2-1 TRBD1 TRBV20-1 TGCAGTGCTCCACCAGCGCCCAGGACAGGGGTCGCGAGCTCCTACAATGAGCAGTTCTTC CSAPPAPRTGVASSYNEQFF
once TRBJ2-3 - TRBV12-3/TRBV12-4 TGTGCCAGGGGCGTCCAAGGGGGAAGCACCGGGGCGCAGTTTTTT CARGVQGGSTGAQFF
- TRBJ2-3 - TRBV6-1 TGTGCGGGCAGTGGGGTAGGTCCCTCAGAGACCCAGTATTTT CAGSGVGPSETQYF
- TRBJ2-7 - TRBV7-2 TGTGCCAGCAGCACCCGACAGGGACTGGGATTCACAGACACGCAGTACTTC CASSTRQGLGFTDTQYF
many TRBJ1-2 - TRBV27 TGTGCCAGCAGTTTGGCGGCTAACTATGGCTACACCTTC CASSLAANYGYTF
few TRBJ2-1 TRBD2 TRBV7-9 TGTGCCAGCAGCCCCCGTCGGCTAGCGGTTTACAATGAGCAGTTCTTC CASSPRRLAVYNEQFF
- TRBJ2-3 - TRBV10-1 TGCGCCGGCAGTGGGGGGTTTGGCCAAGATACGCAGTATTTC CAGSGGFGQDTQYF
- TRBJ2-3 TRBD1 TRBV10-3 TGTGCCATCAGCGACAGGGAAACGGACACAGATACGCAGTATTTT CAISDRETDTDTQYF
few TRBJ2-3 - TRBV7-2 TGTGCCAGCAGCTTAGCAGGACGGGGGATACCCCTCACAGATACGCAGTATTTT CASSLAGRGIPLTDTQYF